This T cell receptor (beta chain) was captured by sequencing in a study of CD8+ T cells in alopecia areata. Study-wide results and caveats: Whether baseline CD8+ expansion is linked to response remains uncertain, given a single nonresponder.

Treatment meaning: oral pan-JAK inhibitor, 5-10 mg twice daily. Cell sorting was applied to PBMCs, and CD4+ and CD8+ T cells were collected. The germline V gene encodes CDR1 SGHDT and CDR2 YYEEEE. The length of the CDR3 is 11 residues. The germline V and J ends were trimmed by 1 base and 6 bases, with 1 base remaining between them. RNA was isolated and reverse transcribed to cDNA, the sequencing template. This table comes from immunoSEQ multiplex PCR, and its TCRdb copy is limited to in-frame clones, with some not included. The table includes around 100,000 clones, around 84% detected once. About this clone: Its matching antigen is unknown.

The clonotype originates from a human donor with alopecia areata. The material was CD8+ T cells sorted from blood, obtained around week 34, from a patient treated with tofacitinib. The chain uses TRBV5-6 and TRBJ1-4, with D unclear. CDR3 protein: CASSLHEKLFF. CDR3 sequence (DNA): TGTGCCAGCAGCTTGCATGAAAAACTGTTTTTT. The full variable domain, its missing parts supplied by reference TRBV5-6 and TRBJ1-4, is DAGVTQSPTHLIKTRGQQVTLRCSPKSGHDTVSWYQQALGQGPQFIFQYYEEEERQRGNFPDRFSGHQFPNYSSELNVNALLLGDSALYLCASSLHEKLFFGSGTQLSVL.